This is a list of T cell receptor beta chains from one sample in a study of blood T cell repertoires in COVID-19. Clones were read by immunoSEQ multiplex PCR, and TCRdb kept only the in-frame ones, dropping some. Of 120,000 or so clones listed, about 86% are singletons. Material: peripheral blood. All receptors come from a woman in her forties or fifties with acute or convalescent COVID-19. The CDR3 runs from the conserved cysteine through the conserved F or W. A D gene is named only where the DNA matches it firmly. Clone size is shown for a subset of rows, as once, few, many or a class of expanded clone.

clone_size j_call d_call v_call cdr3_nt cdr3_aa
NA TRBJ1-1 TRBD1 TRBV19 TGTGCCAGTAGCCCGGGTGGACAGGGGCAGAACACTGAAGCTTTCTTT CASSPGGQGQNTEAFF
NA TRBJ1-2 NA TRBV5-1 TGCGCCAGCAGCCCGGCGGCCATTAACTATGGCTACACCTTC CASSPAAINYGYTF
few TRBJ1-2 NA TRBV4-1 TGCGCCAGCAGCCCCCAGGGCAGGGCGGATTATGGCTACACCTTC CASSPQGRADYGYTF
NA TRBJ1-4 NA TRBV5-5 TGTGCCAGCAGCTCACAGGGATTCTCAACTAATGAAAAACTGTTTTTT CASSSQGFSTNEKLFF
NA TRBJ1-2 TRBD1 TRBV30 TGTGCCTGGACAACCGGGACAGGGGAATATTACACCTTC CAWTTGTGEYYTF
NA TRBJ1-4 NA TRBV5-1 TGCGCCAGCAGCTCGACCCAGGGAGGGGATGAAAAACTGTTTTTT CASSSTQGGDEKLFF
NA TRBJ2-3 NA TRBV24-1 TGTGCCACCAGTCAGGCTCCAGGGGCCGAGCCCGCAGATACGCAGTATTTT CATSQAPGAEPADTQYF
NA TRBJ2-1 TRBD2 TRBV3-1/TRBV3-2 TGTGCCAGTGGACTAGCGGAGCAGTTCTTC CASGLAEQFF
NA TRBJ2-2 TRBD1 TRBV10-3 TGTGCCAGTCACGGGACAGGCGACACCGGGGAGCTGTTTTTT CASHGTGDTGELFF
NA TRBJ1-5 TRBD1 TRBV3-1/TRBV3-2 TGTGCCAGCAGCCAAGGGACAGGGTCTCAGCCCCAGCATTTT CASSQGTGSQPQHF
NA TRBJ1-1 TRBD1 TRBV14 TGTGCCAGCAGCCCGACTAAGGGGGCGGGGAACACTGAAGCTTTCTTT CASSPTKGAGNTEAFF
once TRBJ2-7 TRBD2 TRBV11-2 TGTGCCAGCAGCCGCTCAGGCGGGAGCTCCTACGAGCAGTACTTC CASSRSGGSSYEQYF
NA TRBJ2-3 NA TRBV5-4 TGTGCCAGCAGTGGCGGGGTAACTAGCACAGATACGCAGTATTTT CASSGGVTSTDTQYF
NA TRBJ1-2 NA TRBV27 TGTGCCAGCTGGGGCCAGGGGCCCTATGGCTACACCTTC CASWGQGPYGYTF
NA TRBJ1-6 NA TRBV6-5 TGTGCCAGCACCCGAGGGCGAAATTCACCCCTCCACTTT CASTRGRNSPLHF
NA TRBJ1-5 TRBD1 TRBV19 TGTGCCAGTAGCGGGGACAGGGGGGCCCCTCAGCCCCAGCATTTT CASSGDRGAPQPQHF
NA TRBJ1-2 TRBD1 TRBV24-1 TGTGCCACCAGTGACCCGGGACAGGGGTATGGCTACACCTTC CATSDPGQGYGYTF
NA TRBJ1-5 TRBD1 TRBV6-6 TGTGCCAGCAGTCGATGGGACAGGGGGGGACCCAATCAGCCCCAGCATTTT CASSRWDRGGPNQPQHF
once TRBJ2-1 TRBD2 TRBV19 TGTGCCAGTCACGAGACTAGCTTAACGTACAATGAGCAGTTCTTC CASHETSLTYNEQFF
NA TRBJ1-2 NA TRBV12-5 TGTGCTAGTGGTCCACCTTGGGCTACCGGTGGCTACACCTTC CASGPPWATGGYTF
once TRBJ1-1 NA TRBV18 TGTGCCAGCTCACTTCCCCCGTATGACTTTATGAACACTGAAGCTTTCTTT CASSLPPYDFMNTEAFF
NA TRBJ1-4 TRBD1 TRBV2 TGTGCCAGCAGTTCCGGGACAGGGGATGAAAAACTGTTTTTT CASSSGTGDEKLFF
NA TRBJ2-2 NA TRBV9 TGTGCCAGCAGCGTAGCACTGTCGAACACCGGGGAGCTGTTTTTT CASSVALSNTGELFF
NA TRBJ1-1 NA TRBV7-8 TGTGCCAGCAGCTTAGTGCCAGGGAAATCGAACACTGAAGCTTTCTTT CASSLVPGKSNTEAFF
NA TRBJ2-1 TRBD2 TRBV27 TGTGCCAGCAGCTTAGGATGGGGACTAGGGGTACGGGATGAGCAGTTCTTC CASSLGWGLGVRDEQFF
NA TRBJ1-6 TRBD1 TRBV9 TGTGCCAGCAGCGCACAGGGGGCCAATAATTCACCCCTCCACTTT CASSAQGANNSPLHF
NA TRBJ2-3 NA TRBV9 TGTGCCAGCAGTCAAAGCGGCACAGATACGCAGTATTTT CASSQSGTDTQYF
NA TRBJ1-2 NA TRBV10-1 TGCGCCAGCAGTGACCTCTATGGCTACACCTTC CASSDLYGYTF
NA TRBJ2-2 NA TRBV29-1 TGCAGCGTTGGACTGACGAACACCGGGGAGCTGTTTTTT CSVGLTNTGELFF
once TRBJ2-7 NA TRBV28 TGTGCCAGCAGTGAGTTGGACAGCGTTTACGAGCAGTACTTC CASSELDSVYEQYF
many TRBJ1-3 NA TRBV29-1 TGCAGCGTTGTTCCAGGTTCAAACTCTGGAAACACCATATATTTT CSVVPGSNSGNTIYF
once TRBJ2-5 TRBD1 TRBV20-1 TGCAGTGCTAGTCCGGCAGGGACAGGTGGAGAGACCCAGTACTTC CSASPAGTGGETQYF
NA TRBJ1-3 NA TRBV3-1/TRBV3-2 TGTGCCAGCAGCAGGGAGGCTGGAAACACCATATATTTT CASSREAGNTIYF
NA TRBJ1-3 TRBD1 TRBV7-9 TGTGCCAGCAGCGACAGGGGCTCTGGAAACACCATATATTTT CASSDRGSGNTIYF
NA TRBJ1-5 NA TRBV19 TGTGCCAGTAGTTTCAGGGATGAACATCAGCCCCAGCATTTT CASSFRDEHQPQHF
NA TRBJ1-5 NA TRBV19 TGTGCCAGTAGCCCGGCAGCTAGGAGCAATCAGCCCCAGCATTTT CASSPAARSNQPQHF
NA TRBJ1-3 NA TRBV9 TGTGCCAGCAGCCCCAGGGTTGGTGATATAAACACCATATATTTT CASSPRVGDINTIYF
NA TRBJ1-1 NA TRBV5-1 TGCGCCAGCAGCTTGGACGGTTTGAACACTGAAGCTTTCTTT CASSLDGLNTEAFF
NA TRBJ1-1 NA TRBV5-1 TGCGCCAGCAGCCTACTACCGACAGGTTCGGAGGATGCTTTCTTT CASSLLPTGSEDAFF
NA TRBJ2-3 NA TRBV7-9 TGTGCCAGCGCGGGCGGCACAGATACGCAGTATTTT CASAGGTDTQYF
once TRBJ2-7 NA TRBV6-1 TGTGCCAGCAGTGAACAAGACAGGTACTTCTACGAGCAGTACTTC CASSEQDRYFYEQYF